This entry lists 21 T cell receptor beta chains sequenced from one sample in a study of T cell responses to AZD1222 COVID-19 vaccine. Profiled with immunoSEQ multiplex PCR; TCRdb holds only in-frame clones, not every one. The data hold approximately 94,000 clones, with about 88% observed a single time. The specimen comprised peripheral blood, sampled on day 0 of AZD1222 vaccination. Receptors were obtained from an adult in good health.

The chain uses TRBV9 and TRBJ2-7, with 7 bases fitting TRBD1. The CDR3 runs to 14 residues. J gave up 3 bases and V 4 bases, and 7 bases lay outside the gene matches. Per the germline V gene, CDR1 is SGDLS and CDR2 is YYNGEE. CDR3 sequence: CASSPTGTLYEQYF. As DNA, the CDR3 is TGTGCCAGCAGCCCGACAGGGACCCTCTACGAGCAGTACTTC.

This clone was observed many times. The J gene is TRBJ2-7, the V gene TRBV6-1, with 8 bases fitting TRBD1. CDR1 and CDR2 from the germline V gene are MNHNS and SASEGT. The CDR3 has 15 amino acids. The V and J ends lost 3 bases and 4 bases, in that order; junction bases with no gene match: 8. CDR3 in amino acids: CASSESGTGPYEQYF. CDR3 coding DNA: TGTGCCAGCAGTGAGTCTGGGACAGGTCCGTACGAGCAGTACTTC.

CDR3 nucleotides: TGTGCCAGCAGGGACGCTGGTAGCGGTTGGGAGCAGTACTTC. It is translated as CASRDAGSGWEQYF. This chain uses TRBV27 with TRBJ2-7; TRBD2 is a possible D gene (6 bases). Germline-derived CDR1 and CDR2 are MNHEY and SMNVEV (reference sequence). V gave up 6 bases and J gave up 7 bases, with 19 bases separating them. This CDR3 has 14 amino acids.

The chain combines TRBV5-1 with TRBJ2-3; TRBD1 is a possible D gene (5 bases). V was shortened by 6 bases and J by 2 bases, with 16 bases between the two germline ends. The CDR3 is made up of 15 amino acids. CDR1 SGHRS and CDR2 YFSETQ come from the germline V gene. This CDR3 reads CASMERGGTTDTQYF. CDR3 sequence (DNA): TGCGCCAGCATGGAAAGGGGCGGAACCACAGATACGCAGTATTTT.

The CDR3 spells CASSINQGANQPQHF. For the CDR3, the DNA is TGTGCCAGTAGTATTAACCAGGGGGCGAATCAGCCCCAGCATTTT. V is TRBV19 and J is TRBJ1-5; 8 positions match TRBD1. The CDR3 covers 15 residues. Germline CDR1 reads LNHDA; CDR2 reads SQIVND (reference sequence). J gave up 4 bases and V 3 bases, and 5 bases lay outside the gene matches.

The chain combines TRBV12-3 or TRBV12-4 with TRBJ2-1; D possibly matches TRBD1 or TRBD2 (5 bases each). Trimming left V 5 bases short and J 5 bases short, with 10 bases between. The CDR3 length is 13 residues. The CDR3 bases are TGTGCCAGCAGTCCGGGGCTGAACAATGAGCAGTTCTTC. Amino acid sequence: CASSPGLNNEQFF.

A single count supports this clone. This chain uses TRBV4-3 with TRBJ2-3; 11 positions match TRBD2. V gave up 0 bases and J gave up 7 bases; unmatched junction bases: 12. Germline CDR1 reads LGHNA; CDR2 reads YSLEER. The CDR3 extends over 18 amino acids. CDR3 sequence (DNA): TGCGCCAGCAGCCAAGATCCCCTAGCGGGAGGTCTTCGGAATACGCAGTATTTT. Protein sequence: CASSQDPLAGGLRNTQYF.

Notes on this clone: This same CDR3 is encoded by further DNA sequences in the sample. The chain combines TRBV11-2 with TRBJ2-7, with D perhaps matching TRBD1 or TRBD2 (6 bases each). With 6 bases removed from V and 4 bases from J, the gap between germline ends came to 19 bases. The CDR3 is 15 amino acids. The germline gives CDR1 SGHAT, CDR2 FQNNGV. CDR3 nucleotide sequence: TGTGCCAGCAGTCCACCCCGGGGGCCGCCATACGAGCAGTACTTC. Its translation is CASSPPRGPPYEQYF.

The gene calls are TRBV18 and TRBJ2-7; D possibly matches TRBD1 or TRBD2 (5 bases each). Germline V gene sequence: CDR1 KGHSH, CDR2 LQKENI. This CDR3 is 12 amino acids long. V shed 1 base and J shed 5 bases, with 6 bases lying between them. CDR3 in amino acids: CASSPRGDEQYF. Written as DNA, the CDR3 is TGTGCCAGCTCACCACGAGGGGACGAGCAGTACTTC.

The rearrangement joins TRBV4-3 to TRBJ1-2; maybe TRBD1 (5 bases). The CDR3 spans 15 residues. V shed 4 bases and J shed 4 bases, with 16 bases lying between them. Per germline, CDR1 LGHNA and CDR2 YSLEER. The CDR3 DNA reads TGCGCCAGCAGCCCTCGACCGGGGGGGTTCTATGGCTACACCTTC. Translating it yields CASSPRPGGFYGYTF.

The rearrangement links TRBV19 to TRBJ1-1, with D perhaps TRBD1 (5 bases). The CDR3 has 12 residues. Germline V gives CDR1 LNHDA, CDR2 SQIVND (reference sequence). CDR3 coding DNA: TGTGCAGCCGGGCGGGGGGGCACTGAAGCTTTCTTT. This translates into CAAGRGGTEAFF.

The chain combines TRBV7-8 with TRBJ1-5; D unclear. Germline V gene sequence: CDR1 SGHVS, CDR2 FQNEAQ. V lost 5 bases to trimming and J lost 5 bases, with 16 bases between them. CDR3 length: 15 amino acids. CDR3 in DNA: TGTGCCAGCAGCCCGCCGATAAGGGAATATCAGCCCCAGCATTTT. This translates into CASSPPIREYQPQHF. The full variable domain, in which reference TRBV7-8 and TRBJ1-5 provide the parts outside the CDR3, is GAGVSQSPRYKVAKRGQDVALRCDPISGHVSLFWYQQALGQGPEFLTYFQNEAQLDKSGLPSDRFFAERPEGSVSTLKIQRTQQEDSAVYLCASSPPIREYQPQHFGDGTRLSIL.

V usage is TRBV28 and J usage is TRBJ2-3; 7 positions agree with TRBD2. The junction had 2 bases not matched to a gene; V was cut back by 3 bases and J by 5 bases. CDR3 length: 13 residues. Germline assignment: CDR1 MDHEN and CDR2 SYDVKM. The CDR3 sequence is CASSLSGGDTQYF. The CDR3 DNA is TGTGCCAGCAGTTTGTCGGGGGGAGATACGCAGTATTTT.

This chain links TRBV5-6 with TRBJ2-3; D ambiguous. Germline V gene sequence: CDR1 SGHDT, CDR2 YYEEEE. Deletions cut 2 bases from V and 6 bases from J, with 4 bases between. The CDR3 is 11 residues long. This chain's CDR3 is CASSLRDTQYF. In DNA, the CDR3 is TGTGCCAGCAGCTTACGGGATACGCAGTATTTT.

V and J are TRBV2 and TRBJ2-5, with 9 bases aligning to TRBD2. This CDR3 spans 14 amino acids. The V segment lost 4 bases and the J segment 4 bases; nucleotides outside the gene matches: 4. Germline values: CDR1 SNHLY, CDR2 FYNNEI. The CDR3: CASSGLAVGETQYF. Here the CDR3 DNA reads TGTGCCAGCAGTGGACTAGCGGTGGGAGAGACCCAGTACTTC.

The chain uses TRBV24-1 and TRBJ1-5, with TRBD1 as a possible D gene (6 bases). Germline CDR1 KGHDR, CDR2 SFDVKD. The CDR3 runs 16 residues. Between the trimmed V and J ends, which lost 4 bases and 5 bases, there was a span of 17 bases. CDR3 residues: CATSDTRGPLDQPQHF. CDR3 in DNA: TGTGCCACCAGTGACACTCGGGGGCCTCTCGATCAGCCCCAGCATTTT.

The rearrangement joins TRBV19 to TRBJ2-1, with 8 bases that match TRBD1. CDR3 size: 15 residues. Germline V gene lookup returns CDR1 LNHDA and CDR2 SQIVND (reference sequence). With V trimmed by 3 bases and J by 6 bases, 7 bases remained unmatched. The CDR3 sequence is CASSIQGARGNEQFF. As DNA, the CDR3 is TGTGCCAGTAGTATTCAGGGGGCGCGGGGCAATGAGCAGTTCTTC.

V gene TRBV4-3 combines with J gene TRBJ1-3; 8 positions match TRBD1. CDR3 length: 16 residues. CDR1 and CDR2 from the germline V gene are LGHNA and YSLEER. The V gene end was trimmed by 1 base and the J gene end by 1 base; junction bases not matched to a gene: 3. CDR3 protein: CASSQGQGISGNTIYF. CDR3 DNA: TGCGCCAGCAGCCAAGGACAGGGGATATCTGGAAACACCATATATTTT.

The chain couples TRBV6-2 or TRBV6-3 to TRBJ1-5, with D possibly TRBD1 on 6 matching bases. The CDR3 runs to 15 residues. V lost 5 bases, J lost 7 bases, and 18 bases lay in between. Germline values: CDR1 MNHEY, CDR2 SVGEGT. CDR3 sequence (DNA): TGTGCCAGCAGTACCCCTCGGGGGGCATGGCAGCCCCAGCATTTT. Translated, it gives CASSTPRGAWQPQHF.

The V and J genes are TRBV4-3 and TRBJ2-1; unclear D gene. The germline V gene has CDR1 LGHNA and CDR2 YSLEER. V gave up 0 bases and J gave up 8 bases, with 8 bases separating them. The CDR3 runs 13 residues. CDR3 in amino acids: CASSQDLGYEQFF. In DNA, the CDR3 is TGCGCCAGCAGCCAAGATTTGGGGTATGAGCAGTTCTTC.

V and J are TRBV4-3 and TRBJ2-3; D perhaps matches TRBD2 (6 bases). CDR3 length equals 16 residues. Germline CDR1 reads LGHNA; CDR2 reads YSLEER. V was trimmed by 4 bases and J by 3 bases, leaving 17 bases between them. The CDR3 DNA is TGCGCCAGCAGCCCCGGGGAGAGACGGGGGACAGATACGCAGTATTTT. Translation: CASSPGERRGTDTQYF.